These 2 T cell receptor beta chains share one sample of origin, sequenced in a study of blood T cell repertoires in COVID-19. Here immunoSEQ multiplex PCR was the method, and the copy in TCRdb shows in-frame clones only, minus some. Of 130,000 to 150,000 clones listed, roughly nine tenths are singletons. Sequencing was done on a sample of peripheral blood. The receptors derive from a man younger than 35 with COVID-19, enrolled during active disease.

The chain carries TRBV6-5 and TRBJ2-7; D is perhaps TRBD1 (6 bases). Germline CDR1 and CDR2: MNHEY and SVGAGI. Trimming stripped 4 bases from V and 7 bases from J, with 20 bases between. The CDR3 is 15 residues long. Written as DNA, the CDR3 is TGTGCCAGCAGTTCCCGGGACGGCATGAGGGGGGAGCAGTACTTC. Protein product: CASSSRDGMRGEQYF.

This clone was observed once. Other DNA sequences in the same sample also yield this CDR3. The chain recombines TRBV19 with TRBJ2-5; 14 positions agree with TRBD2. Germline CDR1 and CDR2: LNHDA and SQIVND (reference sequence). This CDR3 has 14 residues. V lost 9 bases to trimming and J lost 5 bases; unmatched junction nucleotides: 5. CDR3 DNA sequence: TGTGCCAGCGGGACTAGCGGGAGTCTGGAGACCCAGTACTTC. Translation gives CASGTSGSLETQYF.